Shown below are 13 T cell receptor beta chains from a single sample sequenced in a study of response to subunit inactivated influenza vaccine. Each CDR3 protein gets one entry after TCRdb re-called the RT-PCR reads with MiXCR. The repertoire holds 800,000 to 1,000,000 distinct CDR3 sequences, with 21% as singletons. This sample comprised PBMCs from blood, obtained about 5 days after vaccination. These receptors all come from a man in his fifties who received an inactivated influenza vaccine.

This clonotype was detected ten times or more. This chain uses TRBV6-2 or TRBV6-3 with TRBJ1-5; D not resolved. V dropped 8 bases and J dropped 7 bases, with 15 bases sitting between them. The CDR3 runs 13 residues. CDR1 and CDR2 from the germline V gene are MNHEY and SVGEGT. CDR3 sequence reads: CASGLVLVQPQHF. CDR3 sequence (DNA): TGTGCCAGCGGCCTCGTCCTTGTACAGCCCCAGCATTTT.

This clonotype showed up just a few times. The chain joins TRBV20-1 to TRBJ2-7, with D perhaps matching TRBD2 (9 bases). The CDR3 loop spans 15 amino acids. Trimming pared 3 bases from V and 6 bases from J, leaving 21 bases between. CDR1 and CDR2 from the germline V gene are DFQATT and SNEGSKA (reference sequence). CDR3 bases: TGCAGTGCTAGGGCTAGCGGGACAGGTGGATCCGAGCAGTACTTC. Protein: CSARASGTGGSEQYF.

In its sample, this clonotype was seen many times. The rearrangement uses TRBV28 and TRBJ2-7; TRBD2 agrees at 9 bases. With 4 bases clipped from V and 4 bases from J, the junction kept 14 bases outside the gene matches. Germline-derived CDR1 and CDR2 are MDHEN and SYDVKM. This CDR3 is 17 amino acids long. This CDR3 reads CASSSLLAGRVIYEQYF. CDR3 coding DNA: TGTGCCAGCAGTTCGCTTCTAGCGGGAAGGGTCATATACGAGCAGTACTTC.

This clonotype was seen a few times. V and J are TRBV15 and TRBJ2-7, with D perhaps assigned TRBD1 or TRBD2 (5 bases each). V lost 0 bases and J lost 2, with 14 bases in between. The germline gives CDR1 LNHNV, CDR2 YYDKDF (reference sequence). The CDR3 runs to 16 residues. The chain's CDR3 is CATSRELGEFTYEQYF. In nucleotides, the CDR3 is TGTGCCACCAGCAGAGAACTGGGGGAGTTTACCTACGAGCAGTACTTC.

A remark on this clonotype: A junction boundary mismatches the germline segment, possibly from a read error. V is TRBV28 and J is TRBJ2-7; D might be TRBD2 (5 bases). This CDR3 has 15 residues. Germline CDR1 reads MDHEN; CDR2 reads SYDVKM. The CDR3 loop reads CASSRQGLTSYDQYF. The CDR3 region has the DNA TGTGCCAGCAGCCGACAAGGACTGACTTCCTACGACCAGTACTTC.

This clonotype was seen many times. V is TRBV6-5 and J is TRBJ2-7; possible D gene TRBD2, 6 bases. Trimming pared 0 bases from V and 4 bases from J, leaving 10 bases between. This CDR3 region has 14 residues. CDR1 is MNHEY, CDR2 SVGAGI, per germline. This CDR3 is CASSYSRGGYEQYF. The CDR3, as DNA: TGTGCCAGCAGTTACTCGCGGGGCGGGTACGAGCAGTACTTC.

A few counts support this clonotype. This sequence joins TRBV18 and TRBJ1-3; D not resolved. The CDR3 spans 15 residues. Germline-derived CDR1 and CDR2 are KGHSH and LQKENI. The V and J ends lost 0 bases and 4 bases respectively, with 10 bases between them. CDR3 in DNA: TGTGCCAGCTCACCACCGCAAGGGCGCGGAAACACCATATATTTT. It encodes CASSPPQGRGNTIYF.

Concerning this clonotype: One end of the junction does not line up with germline, which may come from a read error. The V gene is TRBV27, the J gene TRBJ2-3; D not certain. Looked up from germline, CDR1 is MNHEY and CDR2 is SMNVEV (reference sequence). There are 15 residues in the CDR3. The CDR3 region is CASSFSIGFTDAQYF. The CDR3 bases are TGTGCCAGCAGTTTTTCAATTGGGTTCACAGATGCGCAGTATTTT.

The chain couples TRBV18 to TRBJ2-5; D remains ambiguous. V lost 0 bases to trimming and J lost 2 bases, with 4 bases between them. The length of the CDR3 is 13 residues. Germline assignment: CDR1 KGHSH and CDR2 LQKENI. CDR3 protein: CASSPPMQETQYF. The CDR3 DNA sequence: TGTGCCAGCTCACCACCGATGCAAGAGACCCAGTACTTC.

The chain couples TRBV29-1 to TRBJ2-7; TRBD1 agrees at 7 bases. The CDR3 spans 12 residues. Germline V lookup: CDR1 SQVTM, CDR2 ANQGSEA. The V gene end was trimmed by 6 bases and the J gene end by 3 bases; junction bases not matched to a gene: 5. CDR3 residues: CSVHRGDYEQYF. The CDR3 DNA follows: TGCAGCGTCCACAGGGGCGACTACGAGCAGTACTTC.

The chain couples TRBV7-2 to TRBJ2-5; the match to TRBD2 covers 13 bases. V was clipped by 4 bases and J by 3 bases; unmatched bases: 8. Germline lookup yields CDR1 SGHTA and CDR2 FQGNSA. The CDR3 loop spans 17 amino acids. Here the CDR3 DNA reads TGTGCCAGCAGCTACCCTGGACTAGCGGGAGCAGAAGAGACCCAGTACTTC. Amino acids: CASSYPGLAGAEETQYF.

V usage is TRBV20-1 and J usage is TRBJ2-3; 7 bases are a match to TRBD2. The CDR3 has 16 residues. Germline-derived CDR1 and CDR2 are DFQATT and SNEGSKA (reference sequence). The V segment lost 0 bases and the J segment 2 bases; nucleotides outside the gene matches: 8. CDR3 nucleotides: TGCAGTGCTAGAGAGATATCCAGCGGGACCACAGATACGCAGTATTTT. Its protein product is CSAREISSGTTDTQYF.

This clonotype turned up a few times. The chain has TRBV24-1 and TRBJ2-2, with 10 nucleotides matching TRBD1. Trimming cost V 6 bases and J 6 bases; bases outside gene matches: 12. The CDR3 loop spans 17 amino acids. CDR1 and CDR2 from the germline V gene are KGHDR and SFDVKD. DNA of the CDR3: TGTGCCACCAGTTTGACAGGGGGCGAACGAAAGTCCGGGGAGCTGTTTTTT. Protein product: CATSLTGGERKSGELFF.